The text below deals with one TCR beta chain. This entry belongs to a study of blood T cell repertoires in COVID-19. Participants spanned ages 18 to 89 years and resided in roughly 26 US areas. Assignment of participants to cohorts was predicated upon participant-reported clinical history. TCRdb keeps only in-frame clones here, not all; method: immunoSEQ multiplex PCR. The data contain under 350,000 clones, 80% to 90% of them singletons. This CDR3 comprises 13 residues. Trimming removed 6 bases from V and 4 bases from J, with 12 bases in between. The germline V gene has CDR1 ENHRY and CDR2 SYGVKD. The chain joins TRBV10-3 to TRBJ1-1; TRBD1 might be the D (6 bases). Sequenced material: PBMCs or T cells enriched from blood (not recorded which). The receptor comes from a woman aged 40 to 55 with acute COVID-19. Written as DNA, the CDR3 is TGTGCCATCAGGTACAGGGAAGGCACTGAAGCTTTCTTT. Translated, it gives CAIRYREGTEAFF.